This T cell receptor beta chain came from a study of T cell responses to AZD1222 COVID-19 vaccine. For this clone: Its antigen remains unknown.

Method: immunoSEQ multiplex PCR; TCRdb's copy keeps in-frame clones and lacks some. There are fewer than 180,000 clones in the sample; 92% occur only once, and approximately 3.4% lies in the top ten. Findings of the study overall: Breadth and depth of Spike-specific TCRs rose after two AZD1222 doses. Seropositive at baseline were only a handful of AZD1222 recipients.

Here the sequenced sample was peripheral blood, taken 28 days after the second AZD1222 dose. This receptor was taken from an adult who received the AZD1222 COVID-19 vaccine.

CDR3 bases: TGTGCCAGCAGCTTAGTGGGTTCCGCGAACACCGGGGAGCTGTTTTTT. Its protein product is CASSLVGSANTGELFF. The genes are TRBV11-2 and TRBJ2-2; D gene uncertain. V dropped 1 base and J dropped 0 bases, with 9 bases sitting between them. CDR1 is SGHAT and CDR2 is FQNNGV in the germline V gene. This CDR3 contains 16 residues.